Here is one T cell receptor (beta chain) with its context. Its specificity is unknown. Germline lookup yields CDR1 DFQATT and CDR2 SNEGSKA (reference sequence). The CDR3 covers 14 residues. V lost 2 bases to trimming and J lost 9 bases, with 19 bases between them. This specimen belongs to a study of T cells in Graves' hyperthyroidism and ophthalmopathy. Study results and caveats: The model anticipated ophthalmopathy a median around six months pre-onset. Separating ophthalmopathy from stable hyperthyroidism was achieved by a 13 V-J model.

What was amplified from RNA transcripts were TCR beta CDR3 regions. TCR CDR3 regions were first amplified by RT-PCR with HTBI primers. MiXCR, run by TCRdb on the multiplex PCR reads, gives a single entry per CDR3 protein. The sample has 600,000 to 700,000 distinct CDR3 sequences, about 45% seen once. Diagnostic assessment was based on clinical symptoms, serum thyroxine and TRAb, thyroid ultrasound and orbital computed tomography. The sample comprised peripheral blood or thyroid tissue (not recorded which). The source is an adult man with Graves' disease, either hyperthyroidism or ophthalmopathy (not recorded which). This chain uses TRBV20-1 with TRBJ2-5; D tentatively fits TRBD1 or TRBD2 (5 bases each). CDR3: CSARPEGEGTPQYF. Written as DNA, the CDR3 is TGCAGTGCTAGACCCGAGGGTGAAGGGACGCCCCAGTACTTC.